These T cell receptor beta chains were read from a single sample in a study of cytomegalovirus exposure and HLA in healthy donors. Method: immunoSEQ multiplex PCR; TCRdb's copy keeps in-frame clones and lacks some. This sample yields about 140,000 clones, of which more than 60% are seen a single time; approximately 3.2% belongs to the top ten. Specimen: PBMCs. Receptors were obtained from a man in his forties or fifties in good health and CMV-seronegative. CDR3s include the opening cysteine and the closing phenylalanine or tryptophan. Fields, in order: J gene, V gene, CDR3 protein.

TRBJ1-4	TRBV7-9	CASSLWASANEKLFF
TRBJ1-3	TRBV7-9	CASSLQGTNTIYF
TRBJ1-6	TRBV30	CAWETYRGPIYNSPLHF
TRBJ1-1	TRBV5-6	CASSLAQGTEAFF
TRBJ1-2	TRBV4-1	CASSRGQGANYGYTF
TRBJ2-7	TRBV2	CASNDRAPYEQYF
TRBJ2-4	TRBV7-3	CASSLDPTGVGAKNIQYF
TRBJ2-2	TRBV5-1	CASSLPGQGAAGELFF
TRBJ2-7	TRBV5-4	CASSPEGRGTGEQYF
TRBJ1-1	TRBV27	CASSPYHGAGTEAFF
TRBJ1-3	TRBV10-2	CASSEETGNTIYF
TRBJ2-7	TRBV27	CASSRGLADRYEQYF
TRBJ2-7	TRBV27	CASKLWGQGATEQYF
TRBJ2-2	TRBV28	CASSSRDRDTGELFF
TRBJ2-7	TRBV11-2	CASSQGVYEQYF
TRBJ1-2	TRBV4-1	CASSPPTHRVANYGYTF
TRBJ2-5	TRBV27	CASATRDRWQETQYF
TRBJ2-2	TRBV7-9	CAEDASGRTNTGELFF
TRBJ1-6	TRBV5-1	CASSRPGANSPLHF
TRBJ1-4	TRBV18	CASSGDRNEKLFF
TRBJ1-2	TRBV30	CAWSVGATCGYTF
TRBJ1-2	TRBV9	CASSAPRTGGDGYTF
TRBJ2-5	TRBV11-3	CASSKTSQETQYF